This TCR beta chain was found in a study of cytomegalovirus exposure and HLA in healthy donors. V lost 0 bases to trimming and J lost 8 bases; unmatched junction nucleotides: 3. The CDR3 totals 13 residues. Germline V CDR1 and CDR2: GTSNPN, SVGIG (reference sequence). The primer mix had 60 Vbeta and 13 Jbeta primers. Libraries were prepared by immunoSEQ multiplex PCR; TCRdb keeps only in-frame clonotypes and omits some of them. Altogether about 170,000 clones are present, roughly 67% being singletons, with the ten largest covering about 4.9%. The V and J genes are TRBV30 and TRBJ1-2, with TRBD1 matching 10 bases. The clonotype was recovered from a woman aged 18-29 years in good health and CMV-seropositive. The sample taken for sequencing was PBMCs. The CDR3 here is CAWSVGQGDGYTF. CDR3 DNA sequence: TGTGCCTGGAGTGTAGGACAGGGGGACGGCTACACCTTC.